A single sample gave rise to the 8 T cell receptor beta chains below, sequenced in a study of cytomegalovirus exposure and HLA in healthy donors. The primer mix had 60 Vbeta and 13 Jbeta primers. Clones were read by immunoSEQ multiplex PCR, and TCRdb kept only the in-frame ones, dropping some. The table shows around 130,000 clones, with around three quarters occurring only once. The sample consisted of PBMCs. The receptors here all came from a woman aged 50 to 60 in good health and CMV-seronegative.

The chain is built from TRBV6-1 and TRBJ2-1, with D perhaps TRBD2 (6 bases). V was trimmed by 10 bases and J by 5 bases, leaving 15 bases between them. This CDR3 spans 13 amino acids. Per germline, CDR1 MNHNS and CDR2 SASEGT. The CDR3 reads CAISLADHNEQFF. DNA of the CDR3: TGTGCCATTTCACTAGCAGATCACAATGAGCAGTTCTTC.

This clone showed up just once. This rearrangement joins TRBV14 to TRBJ2-4; D might be TRBD2 (5 bases). Trimming cost V 5 bases and J 5 bases, with 25 bases left between them. The V gene's germline CDR1 is SGHDN and CDR2 FVKESK. This CDR3 contains 18 residues. CDR3 sequence: CASSKADLTLLGENIQYF. Here the CDR3 DNA reads TGTGCCAGCAGCAAAGCGGACTTGACCCTTTTGGGCGAAAACATTCAGTACTTC.

The chain links TRBV11-3 to TRBJ1-1; 10 bases fit TRBD1. The V segment lost 5 bases and the J segment 6 bases; nucleotides outside the gene matches: 9. This CDR3 is built from 15 residues. Germline values: CDR1 SGHNT, CDR2 YENEEA. The CDR3 sequence: CASSRQGARSAEAFF. As DNA, the CDR3 is TGTGCCAGCAGCCGACAGGGGGCAAGGTCGGCTGAAGCTTTCTTT.

Written as DNA, the CDR3 is TGTGCCAGCACCATCACTGGGAGCGGCTACACCTTC. Residues: CASTITGSGYTF. The chain uses TRBV28 and TRBJ1-2; D not certain. The CDR3 length is 12 residues. From germline, CDR1 is MDHEN and CDR2 SYDVKM. V lost 7 bases, J lost 8 bases, and 14 bases lay in between.

This clone was counted once. This CDR3 is CASRSGGGGAYGYTF. For the CDR3, the DNA is TGTGCCAGCAGATCCGGGGGCGGGGGGGCCTATGGCTACACCTTC. The V and J genes are TRBV6-5 and TRBJ1-2; perhaps TRBD1 as D (6 bases). The CDR3 sequence is 15 residues long. V dropped 6 bases and J dropped 4 bases, with 18 bases sitting between them. Germline-derived CDR1 and CDR2 are MNHEY and SVGAGI.

V is TRBV7-7 and J is TRBJ2-2, with 7 nucleotides matching TRBD2. Looked up from germline, CDR1 is SSHAT and CDR2 is FNYEAQ (reference sequence). The CDR3 is made up of 13 amino acids. The CDR3 sequence: CASRTSSTGELFF. The CDR3 nucleotides are TGTGCTAGCCGGACTAGTTCCACCGGGGAGCTGTTTTTT.

The count of this clone is one. The rearrangement joins TRBV15 to TRBJ2-3, with D possibly matching TRBD1 (6 bases). V lost 0 bases and J lost 3, with 13 bases in between. Germline V CDR1 and CDR2: LNHNV, YYDKDF (reference sequence). This CDR3 is 16 amino acids long. The CDR3 sequence is CATSREGGTGTDTQYF. The CDR3 DNA sequence: TGTGCCACCAGCAGAGAAGGGGGTACGGGGACAGATACGCAGTATTTT. The whole variable domain, filled in from reference TRBV15 and TRBJ2-3, reads DAMVIQNPRYQVTQFGKPVTLSCSQTLNHNVMYWYQQKSSQAPKLLFHYYDKDFNNEADTPDNFQSRRPNTSFCFLDIRSPGLGDTAMYLCATSREGGTGTDTQYFGPGTRLTVL.

CDR3 in amino acids: CASSVSNIDGELFF. The DNA for the CDR3 is TGCGCCAGCAGCGTCTCTAATATTGACGGGGAGCTGTTTTTT. V is TRBV5-1 and J is TRBJ2-2; no clear D. Germline CDR1 is SGHRS and CDR2 is YFSETQ. This CDR3 comprises 14 residues. The V end lost 4 bases, the J end lost 7 bases, and 14 bases lay between the germline ends.